Presented here are 19 T cell receptor beta chains from one specimen sequenced in a study of T cell changes during pregnancy in multiple sclerosis. The table came from immunoSEQ multiplex PCR; TCRdb's copy has only in-frame clones and leaves some out. The sample carries 70,000 to 95,000 clones, roughly 93% recorded once. Sequenced here: peripheral blood, sampled in the second trimester of pregnancy. All receptors come from a female donor with multiple sclerosis, enrolled in a pregnancy study.

Only one count was recorded for this clone. The chain carries TRBV29-1 and TRBJ2-3; tentatively, D is TRBD2 (6 bases). The CDR3 extends over 15 amino acids. CDR1 and CDR2 (germline): SQVTM, ANQGSEA. V was cut by 7 bases and J by 6 bases, with 23 bases left in between. The CDR3 coding sequence is TGCAGCGCCGAGGATGAGGGACTTGGGTCGGATACGCAGTATTTT. It is translated as CSAEDEGLGSDTQYF.

This clone was counted between two and nine times. The chain uses TRBV6-6 and TRBJ2-3; a weak D match, TRBD2 (7 bases). V lost 2 bases and J 4 bases, leaving 13 bases between the germline ends. CDR1 is MNHNY and CDR2 is SVGAGI in the germline V gene (reference sequence). The CDR3 extends over 15 amino acids. In DNA form, the CDR3 reads TGTGCCAGCAGTTACCCAGGGAGGGGGGCAGATACGCAGTATTTT. It is translated as CASSYPGRGADTQYF.

The V call is TRBV13, the J call TRBJ2-5; weak D call: TRBD1 (5 bases). Per the germline V gene, CDR1 is PRHDT and CDR2 is FYEKMQ (reference sequence). The CDR3 has 14 amino acids. Trimming stripped 4 bases from V and 2 bases from J, with 11 bases between. CDR3: CASSSPTGQETQYF. DNA for the CDR3: TGTGCCAGCAGCTCCCCTACAGGACAAGAGACCCAGTACTTC.

V and J are TRBV6-6 and TRBJ1-2; D is unclear. V was trimmed by 2 bases and J by 2 bases, leaving 6 bases between them. The V gene's germline CDR1 is MNHNY and CDR2 SVGAGI (reference sequence). This CDR3 is built from 13 residues. CDR3: CASSYGGNYGYTF. Here the CDR3 DNA reads TGTGCCAGCAGTTACGGCGGGAACTATGGCTACACCTTC.

The chain carries TRBV7-8 and TRBJ1-3; D gene unclear. Germline V gene lookup returns CDR1 SGHVS and CDR2 FQNEAQ. Trimming left V 2 bases short and J 5 bases short, with 13 bases between. This CDR3 has 15 residues. DNA of the CDR3: TGTGCCAGCAGCTTATTGGGCAGCGGGAGAAACACCATATATTTT. Amino acid sequence: CASSLLGSGRNTIYF.

V and J are TRBV19 and TRBJ2-1, with a tentative D call TRBD2 (6 bases). The V and J ends lost 5 bases and 10 bases respectively, with 12 bases between them. The germline V gene has CDR1 LNHDA and CDR2 SQIVND (reference sequence). This CDR3 is built from 12 residues. The CDR3 spells CASSGRQLEQFF. In DNA, the CDR3 is TGTGCCAGTAGTGGGAGGCAGTTAGAGCAGTTCTTC.

This chain joins TRBV13 and TRBJ1-1, with D maybe TRBD1 (6 bases). The germline V and J ends were trimmed by 5 bases and 8 bases, with 18 bases remaining between them. CDR1 and CDR2 from the germline V gene are PRHDT and FYEKMQ (reference sequence). There are 14 residues in the CDR3. In nucleotides, the CDR3 is TGTGCCAGCAGCATACGCGGACAGCCCTGGGAAGCTTTCTTT. This gives the protein CASSIRGQPWEAFF.

The chain employs TRBV19 and TRBJ1-1, with 11 bases fitting TRBD1. CDR1 and CDR2 from the germline V gene are LNHDA and SQIVND (reference sequence). The CDR3 is 14 amino acids. The V segment lost 3 bases and the J segment 5 bases; nucleotides outside the gene matches: 2. The CDR3 coding sequence is TGTGCCAGTAGTATTGGGACAGGGGGAACTGAAGCTTTCTTT. Amino acid sequence: CASSIGTGGTEAFF.

V gene TRBV16 combines with J gene TRBJ1-1; the match to TRBD1 covers 8 bases. Losses at the gene ends were 0 bases for V and 5 bases for J; bases not matched to a gene: 2. In germline, CDR1 is KGHSY, CDR2 FQNENV. This CDR3 spans 14 amino acids. CDR3 sequence reads: CASSQSGDRTEAFF. The CDR3 coding sequence is TGTGCCAGCAGCCAATCGGGGGACAGGACTGAAGCTTTCTTT.

The J gene is TRBJ1-3, the V gene TRBV9, with D possibly matching TRBD1 (6 bases). The CDR3 covers 14 residues. CDR1 is SGDLS, CDR2 YYNGEE, per germline. Trimming took off 4 bases at V and 4 bases at J, with 12 bases between the two ends. For the CDR3, the DNA is TGTGCCAGCAGCCCACGGACAGCGGGAAACACCATATATTTT. Translation gives CASSPRTAGNTIYF.

V usage is TRBV29-1 and J usage is TRBJ2-7, with 10 bases matching TRBD1. The junction had 5 bases not matched to a gene; V was cut back by 6 bases and J by 3 bases. This CDR3 is 13 amino acids long. Germline assignment: CDR1 SQVTM and CDR2 ANQGSEA. The CDR3 loop is CSVSGQGVYEQYF. Written as DNA, the CDR3 is TGCAGCGTAAGCGGACAGGGGGTCTACGAGCAGTACTTC.

The V call is TRBV7-2, the J call TRBJ2-7; 8 bases map to TRBD2. In germline, CDR1 is SGHTA, CDR2 FQGNSA. J was trimmed by 2 bases and V by 5 bases; bases with no gene match: 8. The CDR3 loop spans 15 amino acids. The CDR3 DNA sequence: TGTGCCAGCAGCCGGAATAGCGGGGTCGCCTACGAGCAGTACTTC. Translating it yields CASSRNSGVAYEQYF.

This chain links TRBV27 with TRBJ2-1; 8 bases line up with TRBD1. The germline V gene encodes CDR1 MNHEY and CDR2 SMNVEV (reference sequence). Trimming cost V 2 bases and J 4 bases; bases outside gene matches: 4. The CDR3 extends over 15 amino acids. DNA of the CDR3: TGTGCCAGCAGTTTACGGGGACAGGCGTACAATGAGCAGTTCTTC. Amino acid sequence: CASSLRGQAYNEQFF.

This clone appeared once. The gene calls are TRBV5-6 and TRBJ2-3; D possibly corresponds to TRBD2 (6 bases). The V and J ends lost 3 bases and 4 bases respectively, with 9 bases between them. The CDR3 has 13 amino acids. Germline V gene data show CDR1 as SGHDT and CDR2 as YYEEEE. The chain's CDR3 is CASSWWGADTQYF. In nucleotides, the CDR3 is TGTGCCAGCAGCTGGTGGGGGGCAGATACGCAGTATTTT.

This rearrangement joins TRBV4-1 to TRBJ2-1; a possible D gene is TRBD2 (7 bases). Trimming took 6 bases from V and 7 from J, leaving 19 bases between them. The CDR3 runs to 15 residues. Per the germline V gene, CDR1 is MGHRA and CDR2 is YSYEKL. The CDR3 bases are TGCGCCAGCAGACAAAGGGGGGGTTTGGGGAATGAGCAGTTCTTC. It codes for CASRQRGGLGNEQFF.

As DNA, the CDR3 is TGTGCCAGCAGCTTGGAAGGGGGCGGCACCGGGGAGCTGTTTTTT. Protein: CASSLEGGGTGELFF. The V and J genes are TRBV5-6 and TRBJ2-2; 7 bases match TRBD1. Germline V gene sequence: CDR1 SGHDT, CDR2 YYEEEE. Losses at the gene ends were 0 bases for V and 4 bases for J; bases not matched to a gene: 3. The CDR3 length is 15 residues. The whole variable domain, filled in from reference TRBV5-6 and TRBJ2-2, reads DAGVTQSPTHLIKTRGQQVTLRCSPKSGHDTVSWYQQALGQGPQFIFQYYEEEERQRGNFPDRFSGHQFPNYSSELNVNALLLGDSALYLCASSLEGGGTGELFFGEGSRLTVL.

The chain recombines TRBV27 with TRBJ2-7; D uncertain. Trimming removed 3 bases from V and 0 bases from J, with 9 bases in between. CDR3 length: 14 residues. Germline V gives CDR1 MNHEY, CDR2 SMNVEV (reference sequence). As DNA, the CDR3 is TGTGCCAGCAGTTTGGCCGATAACTCCTACGAGCAGTACTTC. This codes for CASSLADNSYEQYF.

The J gene is TRBJ2-7, the V gene TRBV4-1, with unresolved D. Deletions cut 2 bases from V and 3 bases from J, with 8 bases between. CDR3 size: 13 residues. Germline CDR1 is MGHRA and CDR2 is YSYEKL. CDR3 nucleotides: TGCGCCAGCAGCCAAAGCATGAACTACGAGCAGTACTTC. This gives the protein CASSQSMNYEQYF.

The chain combines TRBV6-6 with TRBJ1-2; TRBD1 agrees at 8 bases. The CDR3 is made up of 14 amino acids. The V segment lost 2 bases and the J segment 6 bases; nucleotides outside the gene matches: 5. Per germline, CDR1 MNHNY and CDR2 SVGAGI (reference sequence). The CDR3 bases are TGTGCCAGCAGTTACCCGGACAGGGTTAATGGCTACACCTTC. This sequence encodes CASSYPDRVNGYTF.